The 24 T cell receptor beta chains below come from one sample, sequenced in a study of T cell clonotyping in hematopoietic cell transplantation. Data came from immunoSEQ multiplex PCR; TCRdb stores just in-frame clones and leaves some out. Of over 10,000 clones listed, 72% are singletons. The material sequenced was peripheral blood mononuclear cells, taken 180 days after allogeneic stem cell transplant. The receptors come from a male patient between 55 and 70 years old who had an allogeneic stem cell transplant from an unrelated donor, so the T cells may come from the graft donor. Some clones in this sample may be carry-over from other donors' samples.

The rearrangement links TRBV4-3 to TRBJ2-3, with a tentative D call TRBD2 (5 bases). The CDR3 covers 14 residues. CDR1 and CDR2 (germline): LGHNA, YSLEER. V lost 0 bases to trimming and J lost 6 bases, with 10 bases between them. The CDR3 coding sequence is TGCGCCAGCAGCCAAGATCAACCGGGGGATACGCAGTATTTT. It is translated as CASSQDQPGDTQYF.

The chain links TRBV6-5 to TRBJ1-2, with D perhaps matching TRBD1 (5 bases). CDR3 length: 13 residues. V dropped 5 bases and J dropped 8 bases, with 15 bases sitting between them. The germline gives CDR1 MNHEY, CDR2 SVGAGI. CDR3 DNA: TGTGCCAGCAGTCCCGGTGGGGGAGGGGGCTACACCTTC. Translated: CASSPGGGGGYTF.

The CDR3 nucleotides are TGTGCCAGCAGCTTAGCGGGAGGGTCGGACGAGCAGTACTTC. This codes for CASSLAGGSDEQYF. The chain combines TRBV7-8 with TRBJ2-7; 7 bases are a match to TRBD2. Trimming removed 0 bases from V and 5 bases from J; junction bases left unmatched: 4. The CDR3 length is 14 residues. Germline CDR1 reads SGHVS; CDR2 reads FQNEAQ.

This chain connects TRBV30 to TRBJ2-2, with 10 bases identical to TRBD2. Germline V gene data show CDR1 as GTSNPN and CDR2 as SVGIG (reference sequence). CDR3 length: 15 amino acids. The V and J ends lost 2 bases and 5 bases, in that order; junction bases with no gene match: 5. For the CDR3, the DNA is TGTGCCTGGAGTTTAGCGGGGGGTTATACCGGGGAGCTGTTTTTT. It is translated as CAWSLAGGYTGELFF.

The rearrangement joins TRBV29-1 to TRBJ2-5; the match to TRBD2 covers 7 bases. V shed 7 bases and J 5 bases; nucleotides not matched to a gene: 7. From germline, CDR1 is SQVTM and CDR2 ANQGSEA. This CDR3 is built from 12 residues. The CDR3 DNA is TGCAGCGCGGGGGACGGGAGGGAGACCCAGTACTTC. Translated: CSAGDGRETQYF.

The rearrangement links TRBV5-4 to TRBJ1-1; the D is unclear. This CDR3 is built from 13 residues. Between the trimmed V and J ends, which lost 7 bases and 7 bases, there was a span of 17 bases. The germline gives CDR1 SGHNT, CDR2 YYREEE (reference sequence). The chain's CDR3 is CASRPVSANEAFF. CDR3 bases: TGTGCCAGCCGCCCTGTTTCGGCTAATGAAGCTTTCTTT.

The J gene is TRBJ2-5, the V gene TRBV4-1, with 7 bases that match TRBD1. Gene TRBJ2-7 matches the end of the DNA better, so the J call may be wrong. CDR3 length equals 16 residues. Germline lookup yields CDR1 MGHRA and CDR2 YSYEKL. The chain's CDR3 is CASSQIPGQVSYEQYF. CDR3 bases: TGCGCCAGCAGCCAAATACCCGGACAGGTCTCCTACGAGCAGTACTTC.

The rearrangement uses TRBV5-1 and TRBJ2-7; D is unresolved. Germline values: CDR1 SGHRS, CDR2 YFSETQ. This CDR3 has 14 amino acids. Trimming removed 5 bases at V and 3 bases at J, with 15 bases between. CDR3 DNA: TGCGCCAGCAGTGAAGGCAGGAACATCTACGAGCAGTACTTC. It specifies CASSEGRNIYEQYF.

This clone appeared a single time. V and J are TRBV30 and TRBJ1-1; TRBD1 matches 7 bases. J lost 4 bases, V lost 2 bases, and 13 bases had no gene match. Germline values: CDR1 GTSNPN, CDR2 SVGIG (reference sequence). CDR3 length: 16 amino acids. The CDR3 loop reads CAWSTPITGAGTEAFF. The CDR3 nucleotides are TGTGCCTGGAGTACACCGATCACAGGGGCGGGCACTGAAGCTTTCTTT.

The chain employs TRBV4-3 and TRBJ2-5; the match to TRBD2 covers 7 bases. V trimming: 1 base; J trimming: 5 bases; junction bases outside the gene matches: 7. CDR1 is LGHNA and CDR2 is YSLEER in the germline V gene. CDR3 length equals 15 residues. The CDR3 sequence: CASSQGLAERETQYF. DNA for the CDR3: TGCGCCAGCAGCCAAGGCCTAGCGGAGAGGGAGACCCAGTACTTC.

This clone was counted only a few times. This rearrangement joins TRBV30 to TRBJ1-2; a weak D match, TRBD1 (6 bases). The CDR3 is 15 amino acids. Germline V gene lookup returns CDR1 GTSNPN and CDR2 SVGIG (reference sequence). Trimming stripped 2 bases from V and 5 bases from J, with 18 bases between. CDR3 sequence reads: CAWSSNGGLSYGYTF. CDR3 sequence (DNA): TGTGCCTGGAGTTCTAACGGGGGGCTTTCTTATGGCTACACCTTC.

The J gene is TRBJ2-5, the V gene TRBV10-3; the D call may be TRBD1 or TRBD2 (5 bases each). The J call may be faulty, since TRBJ2-7 better matches the DNA end. The length of the CDR3 is 15 residues. Germline lookup yields CDR1 ENHRY and CDR2 SYGVKD. CDR3 in amino acids: CAISESGRRGDEQYF. The DNA for the CDR3 is TGTGCCATCAGTGAGTCGGGCCGACGAGGGGACGAGCAGTACTTC.

This chain links TRBV30 with TRBJ2-3, with 7 nucleotides matching TRBD2. With 0 bases clipped from V and 1 base from J, the junction kept 4 bases outside the gene matches. Germline V lookup: CDR1 GTSNPN, CDR2 SVGIG (reference sequence). This CDR3 has 15 amino acids. CDR3 bases: TGTGCCTGGAGTGTAGCCCTAGCGGGCACAGATACGCAGTATTTT. Its translation: CAWSVALAGTDTQYF.

The chain joins TRBV9 to TRBJ1-3; D remains ambiguous. V lost 4 bases to trimming and J lost 1 base, with 12 bases between them. Germline values: CDR1 SGDLS, CDR2 YYNGEE. There are 15 residues in the CDR3. In nucleotides, the CDR3 is TGTGCCAGCAGCCCCTCGGGGAGTTCTGGAAACACCATATATTTT. Its translation is CASSPSGSSGNTIYF.

CDR3: CAWSAGAGAAGYTF. As DNA, the CDR3 is TGTGCCTGGAGTGCGGGGGCGGGCGCTGCTGGCTACACCTTC. The chain recombines TRBV30 with TRBJ1-2, with D possibly matching TRBD1 (6 bases). CDR1 is GTSNPN and CDR2 is SVGIG in the germline V gene (reference sequence). CDR3 length: 14 amino acids. The V gene lost 1 base and the J gene lost 7 bases, with 16 bases spanning the gap.

This chain uses TRBV14 with TRBJ1-1, with D possibly TRBD1 on 6 matching bases. CDR1 and CDR2 from the germline V gene are SGHDN and FVKESK. CDR3 length equals 13 residues. Deletions cut 6 bases from V and 4 bases from J, with 12 bases between. The CDR3 spells CASRITGLTEAFF. The CDR3, as DNA: TGTGCCAGCAGAATTACAGGGCTCACTGAAGCTTTCTTT. The variable domain in full, completed from reference TRBV14 and TRBJ1-1, reads EAGVTQFPSHSVIEKGQTVTLRCDPISGHDNLYWYRRVMGKEIKFLLHFVKESKQDESGMPNNRFLAERTGGTYSTLKVQPAELEDSGVYFCASRITGLTEAFFGQGTRLTVV.

The J gene is TRBJ2-7, the V gene TRBV11-1, with D unclear. The CDR3 covers 15 residues. Trimming stripped 1 base from V and 0 bases from J, with 10 bases between. In germline, CDR1 is SGHAT, CDR2 FQDESV (reference sequence). The CDR3 sequence: CASSLVPTPSYEQYF. The CDR3 bases are TGTGCCAGCAGCTTAGTCCCGACCCCCTCCTACGAGCAGTACTTC.

The V call is TRBV6-5, the J call TRBJ2-7, with D hard to call. CDR1 and CDR2 from the germline V gene are MNHEY and SVGAGI. CDR3 length: 13 residues. Trimming pared 6 bases from V and 0 bases from J, leaving 9 bases between. CDR3 protein: CASRPRNSYEQYF. CDR3 sequence (DNA): TGTGCCAGCAGACCCCGGAACTCCTACGAGCAGTACTTC.

The chain joins TRBV10-2 to TRBJ2-5, with D possibly TRBD2 on 6 matching bases. This CDR3 spans 15 amino acids. The germline V and J ends were trimmed by 3 bases and 1 base, with 12 bases remaining between them. Germline V gene sequence: CDR1 WSHSY, CDR2 SAAADI. Here the CDR3 DNA reads TGCGCCAGCAGTGAAGCTGGGACTCTCCAAGAGACCCAGTACTTC. This encodes CASSEAGTLQETQYF.

This clone was seen a handful of times. The chain combines TRBV19 with TRBJ2-7, with a possible D match to TRBD1 (6 bases). V was cut by 2 bases and J by 5 bases, with 10 bases left in between. The CDR3 is made up of 13 amino acids. CDR1 and CDR2 (germline): LNHDA, SQIVND (reference sequence). The CDR3 here is CASSILQGDEQYF. The CDR3 bases are TGTGCCAGTAGTATATTACAGGGCGACGAGCAGTACTTC.

The chain is built from TRBV5-6 and TRBJ2-7, with 7 bases aligning to TRBD1. From germline, CDR1 is SGHDT and CDR2 YYEEEE. This CDR3 contains 15 residues. The junction had 3 bases not matched to a gene; V was cut back by 0 bases and J by 0 bases. CDR3 nucleotides: TGTGCCAGCAGCTTGGTCAGGGGGTCCTCCTACGAGCAGTACTTC. Translated: CASSLVRGSSYEQYF.

The V call is TRBV2, the J call TRBJ2-3; TRBD1 matches 7 bases. The CDR3 length is 14 residues. V was pared by 4 bases and J by 0 bases, with 1 base of the junction left unmatched. Germline CDR1 is SNHLY and CDR2 is FYNNEI. CDR3: CASSADRSTDTQYF. The CDR3 nucleotides are TGTGCCAGCAGTGCGGACAGGAGCACAGATACGCAGTATTTT. Filled out from reference TRBV2 and TRBJ2-3, the complete variable domain reads EPEVTQTPSHQVTQMGQEVILRCVPISNHLYFYWYRQILGQKVEFLVSFYNNEISEKSEIFDDQFSVERPDGSNFTLKIRSTKLEDSAMYFCASSADRSTDTQYFGPGTRLTVL.

The chain combines TRBV7-9 with TRBJ1-5; perhaps TRBD1 as D (5 bases). CDR3 size: 15 residues. The germline V gene has CDR1 SEHNR and CDR2 FQNEAQ (reference sequence). With 3 bases removed from V and 4 bases from J, the gap between germline ends came to 13 bases. CDR3 nucleotide sequence: TGTGCCAGCAGCTTTTCTTCGGGGCCTAATCAGCCCCAGCATTTT. It is translated as CASSFSSGPNQPQHF.

This rearrangement joins TRBV29-1 to TRBJ1-4, with TRBD1 matching 7 bases. The CDR3 runs to 14 residues. Trimming at V came to 7 bases and at J to 8 bases, leaving 13 bases not matched to a gene. CDR1 SQVTM and CDR2 ANQGSEA come from the germline V gene. CDR3 sequence: CSAYKTGRIEKLFF. DNA for the CDR3: TGCAGCGCTTATAAGACAGGGAGGATAGAAAAACTGTTTTTT.